The clone carrying this T cell receptor (beta chain) was counted only a few times. TCRdb called the 5' RACE reads again in MiXCR, with one record for every CDR3 protein. The sample consists of some 50,000 distinct CDR3 sequences, about 4.2% of them appearing once. The sample originates from a study of early T cells in non-severe SARS-CoV-2 infection. Study-level background: With bulk RNA from unsorted whole blood as input, sequencing yielded unpaired chains.

The CDR3 is 12 amino acids. In germline, CDR1 is KGHSH, CDR2 LQKENI. The V end lost 4 bases, the J end lost 0 bases, and 3 bases lay between the germline ends. The genes are TRBV18 and TRBJ1-1, with unresolved D. The sample taken for sequencing was whole blood. This clonotype was sampled from an adult who was a healthcare worker with PCR-confirmed SARS-CoV-2 infection or an uninfected control (not recorded which). The CDR3 nucleotides are TGTGCCAGCTCACAGATGAACACTGAAGCTTTCTTT. Its translation: CASSQMNTEAFF.